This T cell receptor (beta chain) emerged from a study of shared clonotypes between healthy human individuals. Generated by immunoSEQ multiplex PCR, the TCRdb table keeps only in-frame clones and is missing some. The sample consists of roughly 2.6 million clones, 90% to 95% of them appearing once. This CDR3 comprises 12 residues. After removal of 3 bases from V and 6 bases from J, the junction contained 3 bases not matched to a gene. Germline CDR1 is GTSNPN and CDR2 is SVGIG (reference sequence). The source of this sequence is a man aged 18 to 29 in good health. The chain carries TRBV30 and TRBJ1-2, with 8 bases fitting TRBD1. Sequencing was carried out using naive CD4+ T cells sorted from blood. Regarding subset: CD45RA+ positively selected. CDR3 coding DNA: TGTGCCTGGAGCAGGGGGCCTGATGGCTACACCTTC. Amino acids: CAWSRGPDGYTF.